Below, 6 T cell receptor beta chains from the same sample are listed, as sequenced in a study of blood T cells in healthy people across ages. With a J-beta primer mix and a sample-barcoded 5' primer, a second PCR ran about 6 to 11 cycles. TCRdb re-derived calls from the 5' RACE reads in MiXCR, one entry per CDR3 protein. The table lists 1.5 million to 2 million distinct CDR3 sequences, around half of them singletons. The material sequenced was blood. The receptors derive from a woman between 40 and 55 years old in good health.

This clonotype was seen a handful of times. The rearrangement links TRBV25-1 to TRBJ2-7; no clear D gene. This CDR3 is built from 14 residues. Looked up from germline, CDR1 is MGHDK and CDR2 is SYGVNS. V lost 6 bases and J 2 bases, leaving 14 bases between the germline ends. The CDR3 protein is CASSPDGRTYEQYF. The CDR3 bases are TGTGCCAGCAGCCCGGACGGCCGTACCTACGAGCAGTACTTC.

J is TRBJ2-3 and V is TRBV5-1; 8 bases map to TRBD2. This CDR3 has 14 amino acids. The V gene's germline CDR1 is SGHRS and CDR2 YFSETQ. V shed 7 bases, J shed 2 bases, and the junction held 6 bases outside the gene matches. The CDR3 DNA reads as TGCGCCAGCGCCGGGGGGGCTTACACAGATACGCAGTATTTT. Residues: CASAGGAYTDTQYF.

The CDR3 reads CASRSTGTGGEQYF. CDR3 DNA: TGTGCCAGCAGGTCCACCGGGACAGGGGGCGAGCAGTACTTC. The chain recombines TRBV12-3 or TRBV12-4 with TRBJ2-5; 11 nucleotides line up with TRBD1. The J call is doubtful: the DNA matches TRBJ2-7 better. The CDR3 loop spans 14 amino acids.

The V call is TRBV20-1, the J call TRBJ2-3, with a tentative D call TRBD2 (6 bases). Germline V gene lookup returns CDR1 DFQATT and CDR2 SNEGSKA (reference sequence). The CDR3 has 12 residues. V was cut by 2 bases and J by 8 bases, with 11 bases left in between. Here the CDR3 reads CSARPAGGTQYF. CDR3 DNA: TGCAGTGCTAGACCTGCCGGGGGTACGCAGTATTTT.

This chain uses TRBV7-9 with TRBJ2-1; D perhaps matches TRBD2 (7 bases). Trimming removed 7 bases from V and 13 bases from J, with 23 bases in between. This CDR3 spans 14 amino acids. Germline-derived CDR1 and CDR2 are SEHNR and FQNEAQ (reference sequence). CDR3: CASIRGGGQETQFF. The CDR3 DNA reads TGTGCCAGCATCCGTGGGGGGGGGCAAGAGACCCAGTTCTTC. Supplemented by reference TRBV7-9 and TRBJ2-1, the full variable domain reads DTGVSQNPRHKITKRGQNVTFRCDPISEHNRLYWYRQTLGQGPEFLTYFQNEAQLEKSRLLSDRFSAERPKGSFSTLEIQRTEQGDSAMYLCASIRGGGQETQFFGPGTRLTVL.

The genes are TRBV20-1 and TRBJ1-2; D call uncertain. The germline V and J ends were trimmed by 3 bases and 4 bases, with 18 bases remaining between them. CDR1 and CDR2 (germline): DFQATT, SNEGSKA (reference sequence). CDR3 size: 15 residues. CDR3 region: CSASSWRTGAYGYTF. CDR3 nucleotides: TGCAGTGCTAGCTCCTGGAGAACGGGAGCCTATGGCTACACCTTC.